The 22 T cell receptor beta chains given below trace back to one sample, sequenced in a study of a mutant IDH1 vaccine in newly diagnosed glioma. Stated time point: week 47, end of study. Doses comprised 300 ug of mutant IDH1 20-mer peptide each, plus topical imiquimod. No cognate antigen is known for these TCRs. The assay was immunoSEQ multiplex PCR, and TCRdb's table has in-frame clones only and misses some. The sample records approximately 34,000 clones, about nine tenths being singletons. The specimen comprised PBMCs, sampled from a glioma patient whose treatment included an IDH1 peptide vaccine. Receptors originate from a man in his forties or fifties with glioma.

This rearrangement joins TRBV11-3 to TRBJ2-1, with D possibly matching TRBD1 (5 bases). V dropped 1 base and J dropped 4 bases, with 5 bases sitting between them. The CDR3 totals 13 residues. CDR1 is SGHNT, CDR2 YENEEA, per germline. The CDR3 nucleotides are TGTGCCAGCAGCTTAGGACAGTACAATGAGCAGTTCTTC. Translating gives CASSLGQYNEQFF. Drawing the rest from reference TRBV11-3 and TRBJ2-1, the complete variable domain is EAGVVQSPRYKIIEKKQPVAFWCNPISGHNTLYWYLQNLGQGPELLIRYENEEAVDDSQLPKDRFSAERLKGVDSTLKIQPAELGDSAVYLCASSLGQYNEQFFGPGTRLTVL.

The V and J genes are TRBV7-2 and TRBJ2-7, with 8 bases fitting TRBD2. The CDR3 is 12 residues long. The V gene's germline CDR1 is SGHTA and CDR2 FQGNSA. Unmatched junction bases numbered 5, after V lost 7 bases and J lost 6 bases. The CDR3 nucleotides read TGTGCCAGCAAACGGGGGGGAAGCGAGCAGTACTTC. Translated: CASKRGGSEQYF.

This rearrangement joins TRBV19 to TRBJ2-3; no reliable D call. Trimming left V 6 bases short and J 4 bases short, with 17 bases between. The germline V gene encodes CDR1 LNHDA and CDR2 SQIVND (reference sequence). The CDR3 sequence is 15 residues long. The CDR3 nucleotides are TGTGCCAGTAGCCTAGGACGAATCCCTTCAGATACGCAGTATTTT. Residues: CASSLGRIPSDTQYF.

Only one count was recorded for this clone. This rearrangement joins TRBV19 to TRBJ1-2; tentative D call: TRBD1 (5 bases). Trimming took 0 bases from V and 6 from J, leaving 11 bases between them. The CDR3 consists of 14 residues. The V gene's germline CDR1 is LNHDA and CDR2 SQIVND (reference sequence). CDR3 DNA: TGTGCCAGTAGTATAGAGGGGCGAAGTGATGGCTACACCTTC. Translated: CASSIEGRSDGYTF.

V is TRBV7-2 and J is TRBJ1-1; D remains ambiguous. The V end was cut by 6 bases, the J end by 3 bases, with 11 bases between. CDR1 SGHTA and CDR2 FQGNSA come from the germline V gene. The CDR3 is 13 residues long. The DNA for the CDR3 is TGTGCCAGCAGTAGGAGAGCGGACACTGAAGCTTTCTTT. Protein: CASSRRADTEAFF.

Comment on this clone: Its ends do not fully match the called genes, so a read error is possible. V is TRBV6-5 and J is TRBJ2-2, with a possible D match to TRBD2 (5 bases). Germline CDR1 MNHEY, CDR2 SVGAGI. This CDR3 region has 16 residues. This CDR3 reads CASSYSKEPTRRGAVF. In DNA, the CDR3 is TGTGCCAGCAGTTACTCGAAGGAGCCAACACGCCGGGGAGCTGTTTTT.

The genes are TRBV5-1 and TRBJ2-5, with 7 bases fitting TRBD2. CDR3 length equals 16 residues. V shed 4 bases and J 3 bases; nucleotides not matched to a gene: 12. Germline-derived CDR1 and CDR2 are SGHRS and YFSETQ. The CDR3 coding sequence is TGCGCCAGCAGCGAGCGGGGAGGGGCCACTAAAGAGACCCAGTACTTC. Translation gives CASSERGGATKETQYF. Full variable domain (rest looked up from reference TRBV5-1 and TRBJ2-5): KAGVTQTPRYLIKTRGQQVTLSCSPISGHRSVSWYQQTPGQGLQFLFEYFSETQRNKGNFPGRFSGRQFSNSRSEMNVSTLELGDSALYLCASSERGGATKETQYFGPGTRLLVL.

V usage is TRBV7-2 and J usage is TRBJ1-2; D remains unclear. The V gene's germline CDR1 is SGHTA and CDR2 FQGNSA. The ends were cut back, 5 bases at V and 2 bases at J, with 12 bases in the middle. The CDR3 consists of 14 residues. In nucleotides, the CDR3 is TGTGCCAGCAGCCTCCCGCCAGCAAACTATGGCTACACCTTC. Residues: CASSLPPANYGYTF.

V is TRBV5-1 and J is TRBJ1-1; the D gene is possibly TRBD1 (5 bases). Deletions cut 0 bases from V and 2 bases from J, with 8 bases between. Germline assignment: CDR1 SGHRS and CDR2 YFSETQ. The CDR3 is 14 amino acids. Written as DNA, the CDR3 is TGCGCCAGCAGCTTGGGACAGACAAACACTGAAGCTTTCTTT. It codes for CASSLGQTNTEAFF.

The chain uses TRBV7-2 and TRBJ1-2; D is unclear. Germline CDR1 SGHTA, CDR2 FQGNSA. The CDR3 is 13 residues long. V shed 2 bases and J shed 2 bases, with 6 bases lying between them. The CDR3 coding sequence is TGTGCCAGCAGCTTATCCACCAACTATGGCTACACCTTC. The encoded protein is CASSLSTNYGYTF.

The CDR3 DNA follows: TGTGCCAGCAGCCAGACGAACAGCTACGAGCAGTACGTC. Encoded protein: CASSQTNSYEQYV. V usage is TRBV14 and J usage is TRBJ2-7; no reliable D call. The CDR3 has 13 amino acids. The germline V gene encodes CDR1 SGHDN and CDR2 FVKESK. Trimming shortened V by 3 bases and J by 3 bases, and 9 bases separated the two germline ends.

This rearrangement joins TRBV2 to TRBJ2-3; 12 nucleotides line up with TRBD2. V gave up 4 bases and J gave up 2 bases; unmatched junction bases: 7. The CDR3 runs to 17 residues. CDR1 SNHLY and CDR2 FYNNEI come from the germline V gene. CDR3 in amino acids: CASSGVGLAGFTDTQYF. CDR3 in DNA: TGTGCCAGCAGTGGGGTAGGACTAGCGGGATTCACAGATACGCAGTATTTT.

The V gene is TRBV4-1, the J gene TRBJ2-3, with a weak D call TRBD2 (5 bases). This CDR3 comprises 15 residues. CDR1 is MGHRA, CDR2 YSYEKL, per germline. The V end was cut by 1 base, the J end by 1 base, with 9 bases between. The CDR3 DNA follows: TGCGCCAGCAGCCAAGGAGCGGACCGCACAGATACGCAGTATTTT. It encodes CASSQGADRTDTQYF.

The rearrangement uses TRBV29-1 and TRBJ2-1; 8 bases map to TRBD1. With 8 bases clipped from V and 0 bases from J, the junction kept 15 bases outside the gene matches. Germline CDR1 SQVTM, CDR2 ANQGSEA. CDR3 length equals 17 residues. The CDR3 DNA reads TGCAGCACAGAATCGGGACAGGTCTTTAGCTCCTACAATGAGCAGTTCTTC. Its protein product is CSTESGQVFSSYNEQFF.

This clone was counted a few times. V and J are TRBV27 and TRBJ1-2; perhaps TRBD1 as D (6 bases). The ends were cut back, 3 bases at V and 8 bases at J, with 16 bases in the middle. CDR1 is MNHEY and CDR2 is SMNVEV in the germline V gene (reference sequence). The CDR3 covers 14 residues. CDR3 coding DNA: TGTGCCAGCAGTTTCTTGGCCGGGGGGCCCGGCTACACCTTC. It translates to CASSFLAGGPGYTF.

The chain uses TRBV7-8 and TRBJ2-7, with D perhaps TRBD2 (5 bases). The V gene lost 1 base and the J gene lost 1 base, with 11 bases spanning the gap. The CDR3 runs 15 residues. Germline loops: CDR1 SGHVS, CDR2 FQNEAQ. The CDR3 nucleotides read TGTGCCAGCAGCTTAGGTGTGGGGAGATCCTACGAGCAGTACGTC. Translating gives CASSLGVGRSYEQYV.

The chain recombines TRBV6-5 with TRBJ2-5; 7 bases are shared with TRBD2. Germline V gene sequence: CDR1 MNHEY, CDR2 SVGAGI. Trimming took 5 bases from V and 5 from J; bases not matched to a gene: 5. This CDR3 spans 13 amino acids. CDR3 nucleotide sequence: TGTGCCAGCAGTCGACGGGGGGATGAGACCCAGTACTTC. Protein product: CASSRRGDETQYF.

This clone was counted once. The chain couples TRBV7-2 to TRBJ2-1, with D maybe TRBD1 (6 bases). The germline gives CDR1 SGHTA, CDR2 FQGNSA. V was trimmed by 5 bases and J by 8 bases, leaving 13 bases between them. This CDR3 is 13 amino acids long. The CDR3 nucleotides read TGTGCCAGCAGCCATACAGGGTACTATGAGCAGTTCTTC. This gives the protein CASSHTGYYEQFF.

The chain has TRBV7-6 and TRBJ2-3; 10 bases fit TRBD2. The CDR3 is 16 amino acids. Germline V gene sequence: CDR1 SGHVS, CDR2 FNYEAQ. With V trimmed by 3 bases and J by 2 bases, 5 bases remained unmatched. The CDR3 DNA sequence: TGTGCCAGCAGCTTGGGAGCGGGAGGGCCCACAGATACGCAGTATTTT. Translating gives CASSLGAGGPTDTQYF.

The J gene is TRBJ2-7, the V gene TRBV11-2; D perhaps matches TRBD1 (6 bases). Per germline, CDR1 SGHAT and CDR2 FQNNGV. The V end was cut by 4 bases, the J end by 2 bases, with 9 bases between. The CDR3 has 13 residues. The CDR3 DNA sequence: TGTGCCAGCAGCTGGACAGATACCTACGAGCAGTACGTC. Protein product: CASSWTDTYEQYV.

V and J are TRBV6-6 and TRBJ1-6; D may be TRBD1 (5 bases). From germline, CDR1 is MNHNY and CDR2 SVGAGI (reference sequence). With 2 bases removed from V and 7 bases from J, the gap between germline ends came to 6 bases. CDR3 size: 13 residues. The CDR3 nucleotides read TGTGCCAGCAGTTACAAGGGGAATTCACCCCTCCACTTT. Translation: CASSYKGNSPLHF.

The chain's CDR3 is CAISESGGLQETQYF. For the CDR3, the DNA is TGTGCCATCAGTGAGTCAGGGGGCCTACAAGAGACCCAGTACTTC. The genes are TRBV10-3 and TRBJ2-5; 7 bases agree with TRBD1. Trimming cost V 0 bases and J 2 bases; bases outside gene matches: 3. This CDR3 is built from 15 residues. Per germline, CDR1 ENHRY and CDR2 SYGVKD.